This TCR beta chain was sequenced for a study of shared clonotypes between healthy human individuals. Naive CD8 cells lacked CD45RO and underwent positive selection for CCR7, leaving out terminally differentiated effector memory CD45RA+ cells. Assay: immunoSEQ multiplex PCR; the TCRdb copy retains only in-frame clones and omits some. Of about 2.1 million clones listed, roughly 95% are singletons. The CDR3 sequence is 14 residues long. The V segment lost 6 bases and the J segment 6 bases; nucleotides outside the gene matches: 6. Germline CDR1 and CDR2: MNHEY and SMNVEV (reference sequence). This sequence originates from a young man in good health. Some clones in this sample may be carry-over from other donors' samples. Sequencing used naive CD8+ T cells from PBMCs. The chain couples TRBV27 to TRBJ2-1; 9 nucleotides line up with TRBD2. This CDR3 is CASRKTSGSNEQFF. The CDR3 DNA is TGTGCCAGCAGGAAGACTAGCGGTTCCAATGAGCAGTTCTTC.